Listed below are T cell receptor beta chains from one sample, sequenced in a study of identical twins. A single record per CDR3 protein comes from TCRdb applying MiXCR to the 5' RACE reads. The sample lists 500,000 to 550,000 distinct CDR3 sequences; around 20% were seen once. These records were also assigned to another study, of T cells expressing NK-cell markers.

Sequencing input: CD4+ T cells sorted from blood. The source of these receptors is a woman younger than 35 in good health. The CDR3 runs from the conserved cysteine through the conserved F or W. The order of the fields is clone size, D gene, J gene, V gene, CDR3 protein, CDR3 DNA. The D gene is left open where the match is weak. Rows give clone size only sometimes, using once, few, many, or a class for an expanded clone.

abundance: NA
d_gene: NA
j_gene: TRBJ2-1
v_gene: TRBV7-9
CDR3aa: CASSLLYSYNEQFF
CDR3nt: TGTGCCAGCAGCCTCCTATACTCCTACAATGAGCAGTTCTTC

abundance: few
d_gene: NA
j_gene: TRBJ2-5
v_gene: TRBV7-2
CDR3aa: CASSPNRVETQYF
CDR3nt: TGTGCCAGCAGCCCGAACCGGGTAGAGACCCAGTACTTC

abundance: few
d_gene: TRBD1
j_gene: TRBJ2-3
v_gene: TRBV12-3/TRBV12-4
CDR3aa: CASRQVTGNTDTQYF
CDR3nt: TGTGCCAGCAGGCAAGTGACAGGGAACACAGATACGCAGTATTTT

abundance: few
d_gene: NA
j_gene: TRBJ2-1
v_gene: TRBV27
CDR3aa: CASSLRATGYNEQFF
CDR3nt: TGTGCCAGCAGTTTAAGGGCTACTGGTTACAATGAGCAGTTCTTC

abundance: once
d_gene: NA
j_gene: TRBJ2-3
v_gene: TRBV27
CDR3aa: CASSLSGLGTNTQYF
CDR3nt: TGTGCCAGCAGTTTATCAGGGTTAGGCACAAATACGCAGTATTTT

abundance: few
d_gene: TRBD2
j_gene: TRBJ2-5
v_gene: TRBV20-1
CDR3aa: CSATGLAGAPETQYF
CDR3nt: TGCAGTGCTACCGGGCTGGCGGGAGCCCCAGAGACCCAGTACTTC

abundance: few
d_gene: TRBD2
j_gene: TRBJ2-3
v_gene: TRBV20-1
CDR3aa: CSARGSGRASDTQYF
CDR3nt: TGCAGTGCTAGAGGTAGCGGGAGAGCATCAGATACGCAGTATTTT

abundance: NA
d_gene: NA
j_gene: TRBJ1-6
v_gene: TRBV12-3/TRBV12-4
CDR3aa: CASSPLGSGNSPLHF
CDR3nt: TGTGCCAGCAGTCCCCTAGGGTCAGGGAATTCACCCCTCCACTTT

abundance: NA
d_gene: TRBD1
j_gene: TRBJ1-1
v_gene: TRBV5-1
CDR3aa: CASSWPKTGDTEAFF
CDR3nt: TGCGCCAGCAGCTGGCCGAAGACAGGGGACACTGAAGCTTTCTTT

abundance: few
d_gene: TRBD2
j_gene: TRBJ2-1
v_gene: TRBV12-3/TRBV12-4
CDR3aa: CASTPTGTTHEQFF
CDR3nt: TGTGCCAGCACCCCCACCGGGACTACACACGAGCAGTTCTTC

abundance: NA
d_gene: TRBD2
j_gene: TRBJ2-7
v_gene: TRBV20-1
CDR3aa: CSVPLAGYEQYF
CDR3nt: TGCAGTGTCCCACTAGCGGGCTACGAGCAGTACTTC

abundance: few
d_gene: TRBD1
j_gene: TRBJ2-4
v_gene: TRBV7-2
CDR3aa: CASSPRQGNIQYF
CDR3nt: TGTGCCAGCAGTCCGCGACAGGGAAACATTCAGTACTTC

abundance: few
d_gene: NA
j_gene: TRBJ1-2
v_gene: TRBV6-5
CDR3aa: CASSSPQGKGGYTF
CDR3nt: TGTGCCAGCAGTTCCCCACAGGGTAAGGGAGGCTACACCTTC

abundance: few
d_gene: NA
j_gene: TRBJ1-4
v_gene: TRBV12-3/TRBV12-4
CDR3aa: CASSLKREKLFF
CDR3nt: TGTGCCAGCAGTTTGAAGCGAGAAAAACTGTTTTTT

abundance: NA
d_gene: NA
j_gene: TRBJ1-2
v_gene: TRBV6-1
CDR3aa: CASSRITGQAGLNYGYTF
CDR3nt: TGTGCCAGCAGCCGAATTACAGGGCAGGCCGGATTAAACTATGGCTACACCTTC

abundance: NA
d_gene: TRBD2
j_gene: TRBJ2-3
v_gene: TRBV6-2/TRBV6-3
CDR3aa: CASSRRGSGRLSSTDTQYF
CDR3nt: TGTGCCAGCAGCCGACGGGGTAGCGGGAGGTTGAGCAGCACAGATACGCAGTATTTT

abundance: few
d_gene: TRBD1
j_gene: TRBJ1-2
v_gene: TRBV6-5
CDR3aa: CASSYGGQIYGYTF
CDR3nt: TGTGCCAGCAGTTACGGGGGACAGATCTATGGCTACACCTTC

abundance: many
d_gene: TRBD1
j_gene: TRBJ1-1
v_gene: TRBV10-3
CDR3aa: CAIRNTGVETEAFF
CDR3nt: TGTGCCATCAGGAATACAGGGGTGGAGACTGAAGCTTTCTTT

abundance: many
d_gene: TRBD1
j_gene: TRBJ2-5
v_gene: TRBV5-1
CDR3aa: CASRTGPLGETQYF
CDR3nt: TGCGCCAGCAGGACAGGGCCTCTTGGAGAGACCCAGTACTTC

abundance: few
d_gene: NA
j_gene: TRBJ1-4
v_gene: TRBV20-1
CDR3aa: CSASAPSRGGEKLFF
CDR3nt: TGCAGTGCTAGCGCCCCCTCTCGAGGAGGTGAAAAACTGTTTTTT

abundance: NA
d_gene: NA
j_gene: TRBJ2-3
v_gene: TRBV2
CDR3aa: CASAAERATGTQYF
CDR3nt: TGTGCCAGCGCGGCGGAAAGGGCAACGGGGACGCAGTATTTT